The rows below give T cell receptor beta chains drawn from one sample of a study of blood T cell repertoires in COVID-19. Method: immunoSEQ multiplex PCR; TCRdb's copy keeps in-frame clones and lacks some. The sample shows around 75,000 clones, under 90% of them seen only once. The sample consisted of peripheral blood. The receptor set was obtained from a man between 45 and 60 years old with COVID-19, enrolled during active disease. Both conserved end residues are part of each CDR3.

V,CDR3
TRBV6-6,CASRAQRGIDTQYF
TRBV5-1,CASSRSGTSGARAQYF
TRBV7-3,CASSSSGLAGVEQFF
TRBV19,CASSMMVSTNTEAFF
TRBV13,CASSLVQDGGYTF
TRBV9,CASSVGGTSADEQFF
TRBV25-1,CASSTRTDTQYF
TRBV10-2,CASSESSGRETQYF
TRBV19,CASFHGAGLGTGELFF
TRBV9,CASSVGGEQFF
TRBV2,CASSEVSPNYGYTF
TRBV30,CAWTEDRANYGYTF
TRBV10-3,CAISEPTSDRGSHYGYTF
TRBV14,CASSRTEAGNTIYF
TRBV2,CASRGGRQGARDTQYF
TRBV28,CASSLPIDSGSNQPQHF
TRBV12-3/TRBV12-4,CASSDRDHNEQFF
TRBV29-1,CSMVLAGAGETQYF
TRBV6-5,CASSSGGGSYEQYF
TRBV15,CATSRWDNTVDEQYF
TRBV5-1,CASSFVSGTAINTGELFF
TRBV5-4,CASSLQGGNEQYF
TRBV27,CASTRTGSNNYGYTF
TRBV27,CASSSPRGGANVLTF
TRBV5-1,CASSQFGTSGGPDTGELFF